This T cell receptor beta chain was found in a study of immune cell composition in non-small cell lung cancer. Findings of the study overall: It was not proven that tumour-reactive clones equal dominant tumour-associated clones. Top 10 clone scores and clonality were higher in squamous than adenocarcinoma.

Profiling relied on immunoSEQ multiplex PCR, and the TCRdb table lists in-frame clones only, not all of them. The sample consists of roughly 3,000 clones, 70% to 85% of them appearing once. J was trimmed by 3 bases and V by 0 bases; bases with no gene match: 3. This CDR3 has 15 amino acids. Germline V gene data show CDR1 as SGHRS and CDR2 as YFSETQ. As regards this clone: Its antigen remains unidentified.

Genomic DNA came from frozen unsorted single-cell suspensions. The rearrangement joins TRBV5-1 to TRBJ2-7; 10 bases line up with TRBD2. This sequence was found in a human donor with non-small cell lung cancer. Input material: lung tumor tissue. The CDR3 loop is CASSLVASGSYEQYF. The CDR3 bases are TGCGCCAGCAGCTTGGTTGCTAGCGGGAGCTACGAGCAGTACTTC.